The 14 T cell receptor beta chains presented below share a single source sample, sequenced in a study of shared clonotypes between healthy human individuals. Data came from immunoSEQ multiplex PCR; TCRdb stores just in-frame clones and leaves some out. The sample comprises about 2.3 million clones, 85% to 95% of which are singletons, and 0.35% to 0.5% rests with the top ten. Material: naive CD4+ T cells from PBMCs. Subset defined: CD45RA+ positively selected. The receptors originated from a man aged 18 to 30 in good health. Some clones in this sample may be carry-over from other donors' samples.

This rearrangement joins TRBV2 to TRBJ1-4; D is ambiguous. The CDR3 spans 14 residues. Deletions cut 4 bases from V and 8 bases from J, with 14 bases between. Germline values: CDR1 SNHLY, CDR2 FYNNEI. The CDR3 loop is CASSGPMAYEKLFF. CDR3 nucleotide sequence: TGTGCCAGCAGTGGACCGATGGCGTACGAAAAACTGTTTTTT.

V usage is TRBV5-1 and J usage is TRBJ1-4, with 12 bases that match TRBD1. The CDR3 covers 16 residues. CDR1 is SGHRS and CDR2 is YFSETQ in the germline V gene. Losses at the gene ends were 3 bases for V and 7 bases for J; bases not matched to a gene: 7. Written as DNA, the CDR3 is TGCGCCAGCAGCTCCGGGACAGGGGGCGCGAGTGAAAAACTGTTTTTT. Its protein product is CASSSGTGGASEKLFF.

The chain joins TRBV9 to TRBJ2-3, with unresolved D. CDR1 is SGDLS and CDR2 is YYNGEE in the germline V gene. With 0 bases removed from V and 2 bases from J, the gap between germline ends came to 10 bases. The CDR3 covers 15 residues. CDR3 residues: CASSVGGALTDTQYF. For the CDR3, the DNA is TGTGCCAGCAGCGTAGGTGGCGCGCTCACAGATACGCAGTATTTT.

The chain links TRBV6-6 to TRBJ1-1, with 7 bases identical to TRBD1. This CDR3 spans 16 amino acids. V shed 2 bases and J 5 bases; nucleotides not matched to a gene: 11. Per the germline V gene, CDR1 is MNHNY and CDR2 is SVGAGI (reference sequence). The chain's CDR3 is CASSYGGQRTGTEAFF. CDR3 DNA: TGTGCCAGCAGTTACGGGGGACAGAGGACGGGTACTGAAGCTTTCTTT.

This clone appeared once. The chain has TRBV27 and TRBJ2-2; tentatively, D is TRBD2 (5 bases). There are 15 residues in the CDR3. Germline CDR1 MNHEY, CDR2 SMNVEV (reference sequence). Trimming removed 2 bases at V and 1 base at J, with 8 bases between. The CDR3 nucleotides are TGTGCCAGCAGTTTACGGGGATGGAACACCGGGGAGCTGTTTTTT. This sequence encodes CASSLRGWNTGELFF.

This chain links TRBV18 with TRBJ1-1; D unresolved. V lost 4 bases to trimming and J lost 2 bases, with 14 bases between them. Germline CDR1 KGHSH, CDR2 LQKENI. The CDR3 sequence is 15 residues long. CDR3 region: CASSLALVSNTEAFF. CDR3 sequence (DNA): TGTGCCAGCTCACTAGCACTCGTATCAAACACTGAAGCTTTCTTT. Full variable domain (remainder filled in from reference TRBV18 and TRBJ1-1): NAGVMQNPRHLVRRRGQEARLRCSPMKGHSHVYWYRQLPEEGLKFMVYLQKENIIDESGMPKERFSAEFPKEGPSILRIQQVVRGDSAAYFCASSLALVSNTEAFFGQGTRLTVV.

The CDR3 is CASSLEGEQYF. The CDR3 DNA is TGTGCCAGCAGTTTGGAGGGCGAGCAGTACTTC. The V gene is TRBV27, the J gene TRBJ2-7; possible D gene TRBD2, 6 bases. Trimming took 3 bases from V and 6 from J, leaving 6 bases between them. This CDR3 has 11 residues. In germline, CDR1 is MNHEY, CDR2 SMNVEV (reference sequence).

The CDR3 nucleotides are TGCGCCAGCAGCCAAGTAATGGTGGCAGGCTACACCTTC. Translating it yields CASSQVMVAGYTF. The rearrangement links TRBV4-1 to TRBJ1-2; no reliable D call. Germline V gives CDR1 MGHRA, CDR2 YSYEKL. The CDR3 has 13 residues. V dropped 1 base and J dropped 8 bases, with 11 bases sitting between them.

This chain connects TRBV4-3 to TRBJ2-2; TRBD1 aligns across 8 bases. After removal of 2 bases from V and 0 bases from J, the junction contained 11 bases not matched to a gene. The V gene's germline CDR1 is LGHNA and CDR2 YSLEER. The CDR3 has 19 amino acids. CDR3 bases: TGCGCCAGCAGCCAAAGGACAGGGCGATGGGGTACGAACACCGGGGAGCTGTTTTTT. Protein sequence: CASSQRTGRWGTNTGELFF.

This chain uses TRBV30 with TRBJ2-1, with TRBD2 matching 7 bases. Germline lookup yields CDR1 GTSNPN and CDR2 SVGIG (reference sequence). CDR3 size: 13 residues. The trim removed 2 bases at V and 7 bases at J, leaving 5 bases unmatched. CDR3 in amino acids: CAWSTGGGNEQFF. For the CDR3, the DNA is TGTGCCTGGAGTACGGGGGGAGGGAATGAGCAGTTCTTC.

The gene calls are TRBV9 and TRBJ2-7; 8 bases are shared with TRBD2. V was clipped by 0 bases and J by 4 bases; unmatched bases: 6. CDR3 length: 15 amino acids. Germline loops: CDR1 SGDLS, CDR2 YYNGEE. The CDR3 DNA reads TGTGCCAGCAGCGTAGCCGAGCGGGAGTGGTACGAGCAGTACTTC. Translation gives CASSVAEREWYEQYF.

The DNA for the CDR3 is TGTGCCAGCAGCTTAAACCCCAGGGGAGGGAGCAATCAGCCCCAGCATTTT. Encoded protein: CASSLNPRGGSNQPQHF. The J gene is TRBJ1-5, the V gene TRBV7-8; a weak D match, TRBD1 (6 bases). V was trimmed by 2 bases and J by 1 base, leaving 15 bases between them. CDR3 length: 17 amino acids. The germline gives CDR1 SGHVS, CDR2 FQNEAQ. Full variable domain (remainder filled in from reference TRBV7-8 and TRBJ1-5): GAGVSQSPRYKVAKRGQDVALRCDPISGHVSLFWYQQALGQGPEFLTYFQNEAQLDKSGLPSDRFFAERPEGSVSTLKIQRTQQEDSAVYLCASSLNPRGGSNQPQHFGDGTRLSIL.

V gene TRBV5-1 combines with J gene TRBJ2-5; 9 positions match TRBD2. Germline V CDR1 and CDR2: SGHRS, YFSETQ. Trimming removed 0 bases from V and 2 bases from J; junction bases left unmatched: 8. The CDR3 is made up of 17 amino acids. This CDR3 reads CASSLARASGAQETQYF. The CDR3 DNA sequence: TGCGCCAGCAGCTTGGCCAGGGCTAGCGGGGCTCAAGAGACCCAGTACTTC.

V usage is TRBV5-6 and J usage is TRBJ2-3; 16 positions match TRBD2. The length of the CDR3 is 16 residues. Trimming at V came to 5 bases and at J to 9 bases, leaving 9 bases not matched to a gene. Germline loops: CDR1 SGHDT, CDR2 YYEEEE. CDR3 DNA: TGTGCCAGCAGAGTGGGACTAGCGGGAGGGCCGAAAACGCAGTATTTT. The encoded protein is CASRVGLAGGPKTQYF.